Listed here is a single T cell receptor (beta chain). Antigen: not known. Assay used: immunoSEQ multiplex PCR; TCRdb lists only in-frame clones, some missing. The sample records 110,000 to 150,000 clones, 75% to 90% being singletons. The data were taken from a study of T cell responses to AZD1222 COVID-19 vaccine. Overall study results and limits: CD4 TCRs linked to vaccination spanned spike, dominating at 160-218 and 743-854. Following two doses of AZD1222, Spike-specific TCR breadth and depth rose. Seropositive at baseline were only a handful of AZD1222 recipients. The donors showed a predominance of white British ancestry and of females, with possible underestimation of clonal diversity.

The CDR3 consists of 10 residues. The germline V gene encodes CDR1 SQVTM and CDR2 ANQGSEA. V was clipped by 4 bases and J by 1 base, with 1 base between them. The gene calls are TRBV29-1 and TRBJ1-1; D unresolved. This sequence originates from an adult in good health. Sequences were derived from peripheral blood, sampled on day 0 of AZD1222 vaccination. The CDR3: CSVGNTEAFF. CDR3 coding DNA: TGCAGCGTTGGGAACACTGAAGCTTTCTTT. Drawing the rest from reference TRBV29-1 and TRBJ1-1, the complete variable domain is SAVISQKPSRDICQRGTSLTIQCQVDSQVTMMFWYRQQPGQSLTLIATANQGSEATYESGFVIDKFPISRPNLTFSTLTVSNMSPEDSSIYLCSVGNTEAFFGQGTRLTVV.